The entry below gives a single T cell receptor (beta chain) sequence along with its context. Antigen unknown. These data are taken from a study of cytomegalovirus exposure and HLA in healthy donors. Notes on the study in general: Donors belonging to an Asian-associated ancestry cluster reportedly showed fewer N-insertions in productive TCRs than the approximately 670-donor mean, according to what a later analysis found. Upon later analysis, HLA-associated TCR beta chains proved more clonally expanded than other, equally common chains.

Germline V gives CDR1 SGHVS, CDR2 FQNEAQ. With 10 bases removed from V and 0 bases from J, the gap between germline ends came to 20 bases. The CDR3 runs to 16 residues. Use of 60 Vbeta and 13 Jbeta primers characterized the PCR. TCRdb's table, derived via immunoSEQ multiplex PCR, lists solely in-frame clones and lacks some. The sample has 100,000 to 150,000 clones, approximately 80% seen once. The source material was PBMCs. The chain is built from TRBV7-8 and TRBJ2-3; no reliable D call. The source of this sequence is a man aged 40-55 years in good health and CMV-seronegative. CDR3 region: CATRWSPGRSTDTQYF. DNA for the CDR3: TGTGCCACCCGATGGTCTCCAGGCCGAAGCACAGATACGCAGTATTTT.